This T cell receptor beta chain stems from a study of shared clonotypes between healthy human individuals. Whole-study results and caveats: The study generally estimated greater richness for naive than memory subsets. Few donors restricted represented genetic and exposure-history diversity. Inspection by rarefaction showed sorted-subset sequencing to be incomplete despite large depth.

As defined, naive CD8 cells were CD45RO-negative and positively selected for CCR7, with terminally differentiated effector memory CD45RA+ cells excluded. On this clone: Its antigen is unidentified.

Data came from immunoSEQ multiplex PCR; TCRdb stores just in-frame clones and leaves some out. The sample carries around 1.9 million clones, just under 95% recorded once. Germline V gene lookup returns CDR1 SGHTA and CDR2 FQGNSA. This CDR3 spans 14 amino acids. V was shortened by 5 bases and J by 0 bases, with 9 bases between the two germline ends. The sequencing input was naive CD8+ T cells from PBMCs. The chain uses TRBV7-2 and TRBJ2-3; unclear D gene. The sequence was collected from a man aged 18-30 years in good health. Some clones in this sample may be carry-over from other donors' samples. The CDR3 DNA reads TGTGCCAGCAGCCCACCGCCTAGCACAGATACGCAGTATTTT. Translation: CASSPPPSTDTQYF.